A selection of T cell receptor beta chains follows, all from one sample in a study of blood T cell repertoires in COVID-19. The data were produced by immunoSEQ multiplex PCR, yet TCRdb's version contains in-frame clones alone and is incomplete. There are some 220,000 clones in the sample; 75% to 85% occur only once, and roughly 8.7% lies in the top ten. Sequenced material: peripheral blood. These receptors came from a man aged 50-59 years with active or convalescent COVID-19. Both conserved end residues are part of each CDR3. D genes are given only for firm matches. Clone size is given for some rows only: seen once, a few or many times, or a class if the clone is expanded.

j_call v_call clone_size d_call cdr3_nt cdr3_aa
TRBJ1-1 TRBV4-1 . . TGCGCCAGCAGCCACCTTCCGGGGAACACTGAAGCTTTCTTT CASSHLPGNTEAFF
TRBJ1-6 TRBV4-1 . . TGCGCCAGCAGCCAAGAGGGGGCCCACTATAATTCACCCCTCCACTTT CASSQEGAHYNSPLHF
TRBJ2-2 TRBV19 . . TGTGCCAGTAGTATAGATAGGGGGAAGAACACCGGGGAGCTGTTTTTT CASSIDRGKNTGELFF
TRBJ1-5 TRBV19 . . TGTGCCAGTAGTATTTTAAATCAGCCCCAGCATTTT CASSILNQPQHF
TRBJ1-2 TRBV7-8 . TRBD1 TGTGCCAGCAGCTTAGTCGGGACAGGGGGTGGCTACACCTTC CASSLVGTGGGYTF
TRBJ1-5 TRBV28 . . TGTGCCAGCTTGGGGGGGGAGAGATATCAGCCCCAGCATTTT CASLGGERYQPQHF
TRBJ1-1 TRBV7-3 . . TGTGCCAGCAGCTTAAGGGGAGGGGACACTGAAGCTTTCTTT CASSLRGGDTEAFF
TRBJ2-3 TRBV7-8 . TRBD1 TGTGCCAGCAGCCCCTGGCGGACAGGGGGCACAGATACGCAGTATTTT CASSPWRTGGTDTQYF
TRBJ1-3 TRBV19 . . TGTGCCAGTAGGCCACAGGGAGTTGCTGGAAACACCATATATTTT CASRPQGVAGNTIYF
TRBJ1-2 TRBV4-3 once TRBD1 TGCGCCAGCAGCTCCGGGACAGGGGTTCTCGAAGGCTACACCTTC CASSSGTGVLEGYTF
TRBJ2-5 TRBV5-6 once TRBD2 TGTGCCAGCAGCGAACTAGCGGGGGGGCGTTTAGAGACCCAGTACTTC CASSELAGGRLETQYF
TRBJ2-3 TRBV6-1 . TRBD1 TGTGCCAGCAGTGACCCGGGACAGGGGGCCGGGGATACGCAGTATTTT CASSDPGQGAGDTQYF
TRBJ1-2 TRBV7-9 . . TGTGCCAGCAGCTCAACAGGGAGAGGGAATGGCTACACCTTC CASSSTGRGNGYTF
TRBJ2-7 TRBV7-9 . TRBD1 TGTGCCAGCCAACTACAGGGGGCGGATAACAACGAGCAGTACTTC CASQLQGADNNEQYF
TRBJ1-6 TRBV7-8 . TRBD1 TGTGCCAGCAGCTTAAACAGGGGGTCCAATAATTCACCCCTCCACTTT CASSLNRGSNNSPLHF
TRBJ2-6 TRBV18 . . TGTGCCAGCTCACCCTTCGGTCTAGTCGACGTCCTGACTTTC CASSPFGLVDVLTF
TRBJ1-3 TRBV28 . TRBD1 TGTGCCAGCAGCCCTCGGGACAGGGGAGACACCATATATTTT CASSPRDRGDTIYF
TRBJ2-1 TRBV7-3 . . TGTGCCAGCAGCTTAAATGCCAGGGGCAATGAGCAGTTCTTC CASSLNARGNEQFF
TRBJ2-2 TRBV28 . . TGTGCCAGCAGTTTTGGCAGGAACACCGGGGAGCTGTTTTTT CASSFGRNTGELFF
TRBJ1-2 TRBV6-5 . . TGTGCCAGCAGCTCACCTGGGGGCAGGGAGAACACCTTC CASSSPGGRENTF
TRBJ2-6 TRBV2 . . TGTGCCAGCAGCAAAGGGGGCTCTGGGGCCAACGTCCTGACTTTC CASSKGGSGANVLTF
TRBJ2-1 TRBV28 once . TGTGCCAGCAGGCTACAGGGCCACAATGAGCAGTTCTTC CASRLQGHNEQFF
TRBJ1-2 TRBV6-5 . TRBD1 TGTGCCAGCAGATTAAGGACAGGGAGCTATGGCTACACCTTC CASRLRTGSYGYTF
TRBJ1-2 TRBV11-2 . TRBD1 TGTGCCAGCAGCTTAGGGCCAGGACAGGGATTCTATGGCTACACCTTC CASSLGPGQGFYGYTF
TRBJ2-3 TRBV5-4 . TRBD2 TGTGCCAGCAGCTACCCCGGACTAGCGGGGGGTGATACGCAGTATTTT CASSYPGLAGGDTQYF
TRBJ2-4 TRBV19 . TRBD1 TGTGCCAGTAGTATTGGGCGCAGGGTGCAGGGGGATCAGTACTTC CASSIGRRVQGDQYF
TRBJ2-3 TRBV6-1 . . TGTGCCAGCAGTGAGCAGGCTAGCACAGATACGCAGTATTTT CASSEQASTDTQYF
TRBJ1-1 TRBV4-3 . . TGCGCCAGCAGCCAAGGGGTAGGAGGCTGGACTGAAGCTTTCTTT CASSQGVGGWTEAFF
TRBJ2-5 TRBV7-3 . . TGTGCCAGCAGCTTAAGCCCGGTTCGACAAGAGACCCAGTACTTC CASSLSPVRQETQYF
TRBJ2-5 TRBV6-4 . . TGTGCCAGCAGTTGGAAGGGGTGGACCCAGTACTTC CASSWKGWTQYF
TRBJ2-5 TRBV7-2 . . TGTGCCAGCAGCTTCAATAGCGGAGGAGAGACCCAGTACTTC CASSFNSGGETQYF
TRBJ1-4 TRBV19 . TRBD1 TGTGCCAGTAGTGATCGGGGGACAGGAGAAAAACTGTTTTTT CASSDRGTGEKLFF
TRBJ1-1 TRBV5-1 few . TGCGCCAGCAGCTTTAGGACTGAGATGAACACTGAAGCTTTCTTT CASSFRTEMNTEAFF
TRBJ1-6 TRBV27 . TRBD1 TGTGCCAGCAGTAGGACAGGGCGGTATAATTCACCCCTCCACTTT CASSRTGRYNSPLHF
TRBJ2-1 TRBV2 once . TGTGCCAGCAGTGAATTGGGCGTGTACAATGAGCAGTTCTTC CASSELGVYNEQFF
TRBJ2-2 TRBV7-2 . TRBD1 TGTGCCAGCAGCTTACCCGACCGAAGGGACAGGCAAAACACCGGGGAGCTGTTTTTT CASSLPDRRDRQNTGELFF
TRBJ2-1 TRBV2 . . TGTGCCAGCAGTGGAAGCTCCTACGACAATGAGCAGTTCTTC CASSGSSYDNEQFF
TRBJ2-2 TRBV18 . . TGTGCCAGCTCCTCCGACAGGAACACCGGGGAGCTGTTTTTT CASSSDRNTGELFF
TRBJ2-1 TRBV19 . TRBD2 TGTGCCAGTAGTATAGGGACTAGCGGGAGAGTCTTCAATGAGCAGTTCTTC CASSIGTSGRVFNEQFF
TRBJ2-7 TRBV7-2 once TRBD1 TGTGCCAGCAGCCTAAGGGACAGTTCTCGAGAGCAGTACTTC CASSLRDSSREQYF
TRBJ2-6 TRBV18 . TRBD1 TGTGCCAGCTCACCAAGGCGCGGACAGGGGGCGCTTGGGGCCAACGTCCTGACTTTC CASSPRRGQGALGANVLTF